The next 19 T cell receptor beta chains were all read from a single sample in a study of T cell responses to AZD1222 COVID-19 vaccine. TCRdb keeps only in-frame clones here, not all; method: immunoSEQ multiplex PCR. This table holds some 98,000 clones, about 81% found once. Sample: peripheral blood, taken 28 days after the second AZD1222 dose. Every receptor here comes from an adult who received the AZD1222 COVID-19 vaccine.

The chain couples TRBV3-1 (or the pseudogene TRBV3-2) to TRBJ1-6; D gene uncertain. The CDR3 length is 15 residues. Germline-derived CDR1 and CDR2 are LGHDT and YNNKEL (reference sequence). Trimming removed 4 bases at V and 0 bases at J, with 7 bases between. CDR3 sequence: CASSRRLSYNSPLHF. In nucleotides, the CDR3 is TGTGCCAGCAGCCGCCGACTCTCCTATAATTCACCCCTCCACTTT.

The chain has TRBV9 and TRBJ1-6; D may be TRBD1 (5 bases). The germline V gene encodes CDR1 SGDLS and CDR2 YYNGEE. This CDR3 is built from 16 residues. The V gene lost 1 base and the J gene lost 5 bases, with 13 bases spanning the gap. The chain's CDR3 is CASSVSWRGDNSPLHF. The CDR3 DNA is TGTGCCAGCAGCGTAAGCTGGAGGGGAGATAATTCACCCCTCCACTTT.

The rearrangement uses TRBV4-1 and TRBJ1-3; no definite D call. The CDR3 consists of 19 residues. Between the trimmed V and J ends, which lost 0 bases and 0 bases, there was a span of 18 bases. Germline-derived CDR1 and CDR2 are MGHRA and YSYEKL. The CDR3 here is CASSQEGNSWINSGNTIYF. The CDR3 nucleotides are TGCGCCAGCAGCCAAGAAGGTAACAGCTGGATAAACTCTGGAAACACCATATATTTT.

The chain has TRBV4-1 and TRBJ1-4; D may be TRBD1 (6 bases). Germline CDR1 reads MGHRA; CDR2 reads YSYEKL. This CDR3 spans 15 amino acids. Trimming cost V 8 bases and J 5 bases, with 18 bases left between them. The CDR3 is CASQGPGTKNEKLFF. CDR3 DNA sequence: TGCGCCAGCCAGGGGCCGGGGACAAAGAATGAAAAACTGTTTTTT.

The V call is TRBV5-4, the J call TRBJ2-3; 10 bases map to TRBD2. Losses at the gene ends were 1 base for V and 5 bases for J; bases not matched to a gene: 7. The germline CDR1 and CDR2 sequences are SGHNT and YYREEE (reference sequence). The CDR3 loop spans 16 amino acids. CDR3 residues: CASSLKGLAGVDTQYF. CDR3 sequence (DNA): TGTGCCAGCAGCTTGAAGGGGCTAGCGGGGGTAGATACGCAGTATTTT.

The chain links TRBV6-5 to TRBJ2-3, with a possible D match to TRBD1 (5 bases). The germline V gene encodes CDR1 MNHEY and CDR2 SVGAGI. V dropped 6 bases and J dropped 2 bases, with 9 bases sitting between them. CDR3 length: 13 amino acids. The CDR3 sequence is CASRPDNTDTQYF. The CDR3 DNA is TGTGCCAGCAGACCGGACAACACAGATACGCAGTATTTT.

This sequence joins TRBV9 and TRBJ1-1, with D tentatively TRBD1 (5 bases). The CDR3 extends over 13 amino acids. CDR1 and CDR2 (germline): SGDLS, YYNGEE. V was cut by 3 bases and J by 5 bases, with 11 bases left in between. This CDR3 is CASSAREGTEAFF. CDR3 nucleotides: TGTGCCAGCAGCGCCCGCGAGGGGACTGAAGCTTTCTTT. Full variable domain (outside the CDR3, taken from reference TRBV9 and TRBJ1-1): DSGVTQTPKHLITATGQRVTLRCSPRSGDLSVYWYQQSLDQGLQFLIQYYNGEERAKGNILERFSAQQFPDLHSELNLSSLELGDSALYFCASSAREGTEAFFGQGTRLTVV.

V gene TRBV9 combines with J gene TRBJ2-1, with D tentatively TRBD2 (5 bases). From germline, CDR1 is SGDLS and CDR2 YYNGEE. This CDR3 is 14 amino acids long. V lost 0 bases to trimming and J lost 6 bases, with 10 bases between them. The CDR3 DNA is TGTGCCAGCAGCGTAGTGAGCGGAAGCAATGAGCAGTTCTTC. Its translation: CASSVVSGSNEQFF.

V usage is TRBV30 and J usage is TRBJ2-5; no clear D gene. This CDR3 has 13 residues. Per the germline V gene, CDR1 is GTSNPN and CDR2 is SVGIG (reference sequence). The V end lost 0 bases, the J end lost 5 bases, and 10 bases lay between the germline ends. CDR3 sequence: CAWSVIGGETQYF. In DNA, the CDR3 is TGTGCCTGGAGTGTCATAGGCGGCGAGACCCAGTACTTC.

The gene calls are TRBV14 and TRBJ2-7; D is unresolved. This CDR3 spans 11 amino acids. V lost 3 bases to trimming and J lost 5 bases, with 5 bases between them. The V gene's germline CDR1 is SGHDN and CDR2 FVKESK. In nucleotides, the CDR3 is TGTGCCAGCAGCCACAGAAACGAGCAGTACTTC. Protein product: CASSHRNEQYF.

The CDR3 sequence: CASSLGTSLSDEQFF. The CDR3 coding sequence is TGCGCCAGCAGCTTGGGGACTAGCCTTTCCGATGAGCAGTTCTTC. The chain combines TRBV5-1 with TRBJ2-1; 8 bases are a match to TRBD2. Per germline, CDR1 SGHRS and CDR2 YFSETQ. This CDR3 has 15 amino acids. J was trimmed by 8 bases and V by 0 bases; bases with no gene match: 7.

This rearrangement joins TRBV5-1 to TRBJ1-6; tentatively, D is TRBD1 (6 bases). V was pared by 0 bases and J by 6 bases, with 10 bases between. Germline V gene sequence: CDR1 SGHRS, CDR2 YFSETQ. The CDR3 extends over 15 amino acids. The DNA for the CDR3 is TGCGCCAGCAGCTTGGACAGGGTTCCTAATTCACCCCTCCACTTT. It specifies CASSLDRVPNSPLHF. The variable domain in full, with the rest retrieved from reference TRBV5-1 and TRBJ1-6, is KAGVTQTPRYLIKTRGQQVTLSCSPISGHRSVSWYQQTPGQGLQFLFEYFSETQRNKGNFPGRFSGRQFSNSRSEMNVSTLELGDSALYLCASSLDRVPNSPLHFGNGTRLTVT.

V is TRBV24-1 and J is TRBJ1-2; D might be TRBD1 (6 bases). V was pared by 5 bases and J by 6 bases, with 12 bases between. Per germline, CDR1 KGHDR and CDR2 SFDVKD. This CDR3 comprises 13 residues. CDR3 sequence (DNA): TGTGCCACCAGTGGAGCAGGGGCAAATGGCTACACCTTC. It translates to CATSGAGANGYTF.

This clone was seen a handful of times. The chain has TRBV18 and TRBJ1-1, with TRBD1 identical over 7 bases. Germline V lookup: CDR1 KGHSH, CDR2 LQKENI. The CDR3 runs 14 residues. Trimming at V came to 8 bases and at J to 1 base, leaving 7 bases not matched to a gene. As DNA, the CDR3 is TGTGCCAGCGCCCCCTGGACAGGGAACACTGAAGCTTTCTTT. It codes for CASAPWTGNTEAFF.

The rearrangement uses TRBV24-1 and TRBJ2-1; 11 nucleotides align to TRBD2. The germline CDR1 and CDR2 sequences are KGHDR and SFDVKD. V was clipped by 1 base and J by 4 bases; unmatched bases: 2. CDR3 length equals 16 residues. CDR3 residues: CATSDFLAGGYNEQFF. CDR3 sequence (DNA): TGTGCCACCAGTGATTTTCTAGCGGGGGGATACAATGAGCAGTTCTTC.

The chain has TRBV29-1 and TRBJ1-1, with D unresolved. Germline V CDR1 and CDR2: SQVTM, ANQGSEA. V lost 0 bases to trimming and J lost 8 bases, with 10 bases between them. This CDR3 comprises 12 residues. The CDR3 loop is CSVEDLTPEAFF. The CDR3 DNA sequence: TGCAGCGTTGAAGATCTTACTCCAGAAGCTTTCTTT.

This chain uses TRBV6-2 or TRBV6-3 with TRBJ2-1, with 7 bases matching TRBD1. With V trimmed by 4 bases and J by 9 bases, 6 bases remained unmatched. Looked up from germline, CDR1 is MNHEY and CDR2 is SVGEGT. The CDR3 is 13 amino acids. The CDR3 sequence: CASSLEGGLEQFF. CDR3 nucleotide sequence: TGTGCCAGCAGTTTAGAAGGGGGCCTTGAGCAGTTCTTC.

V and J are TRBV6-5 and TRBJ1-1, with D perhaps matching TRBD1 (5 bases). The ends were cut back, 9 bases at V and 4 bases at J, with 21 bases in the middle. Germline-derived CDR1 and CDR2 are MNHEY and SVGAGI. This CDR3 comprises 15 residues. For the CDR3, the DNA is TGTGCCAGTTCTTTGGGTTTTGGGGGAAGCACTGAAGCTTTCTTT. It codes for CASSLGFGGSTEAFF.

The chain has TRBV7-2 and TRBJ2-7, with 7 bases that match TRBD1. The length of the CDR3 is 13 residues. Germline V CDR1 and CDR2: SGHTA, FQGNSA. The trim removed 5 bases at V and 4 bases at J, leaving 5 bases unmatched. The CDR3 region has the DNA TGTGCCAGCAGCACCGACAGGGCTTACGAGCAGTACTTC. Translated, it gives CASSTDRAYEQYF.